The 29 T cell receptor beta chains reported below all come from one sample, sequenced in a study of T cell repertoires in cytomegalovirus infection. TCRdb ran MiXCR on the reads and lists one entry per CDR3 protein. This table has roughly 200,000 distinct CDR3 sequences, 17% appearing once. The sample taken for sequencing was CD8+ T cells from PBMCs. Every receptor here comes from a human donor in good health (CMV status not recorded). Some clones in this sample may be carry-over from other donors' samples.

V is TRBV7-6 and J is TRBJ2-1; D may correspond to TRBD1 or TRBD2 (5 bases each). Germline V gene sequence: CDR1 SGHVS, CDR2 FNYEAQ. This CDR3 contains 12 residues. Between the trimmed V and J ends, which lost 5 bases and 10 bases, there was a span of 12 bases. CDR3 region: CASSPGTPEQFF. As DNA, the CDR3 is TGTGCCAGCAGCCCCGGGACCCCGGAGCAGTTCTTC. The full variable domain, with the rest looked up from reference TRBV7-6 and TRBJ2-1, is GAGVSQSPRYKVTKRGQDVALRCDPISGHVSLYWYRQALGQGPEFLTYFNYEAQQDKSGLPNDRFSAERPEGSISTLTIQRTEQRDSAMYRCASSPGTPEQFFGPGTRLTVL.

This clonotype was recorded a few times. The gene calls are TRBV7-9 and TRBJ2-7, with TRBD1 as a possible D gene (5 bases). V gave up 8 bases and J gave up 5 bases, with 16 bases separating them. Germline V lookup: CDR1 SEHNR, CDR2 FQNEAQ (reference sequence). The CDR3 is 13 amino acids. CDR3 sequence (DNA): TGTGCCAGCGGGCAGGGTGAGAACGACGAGCAGTACTTC. Amino acid sequence: CASGQGENDEQYF.

This clonotype was picked up a small number of times. DNA for the CDR3: TGTGCCAGCAGCCTTGGCGTCGGGACAGGGAATGAAGATACGCAGTATTTT. Translation gives CASSLGVGTGNEDTQYF. The rearrangement links TRBV28 to TRBJ2-3, with 9 bases lining up with TRBD1. Per germline, CDR1 MDHEN and CDR2 SYDVKM. J was trimmed by 5 bases and V by 6 bases; bases with no gene match: 15. The CDR3 length is 17 residues.

The CDR3 bases are TGTGCCAGCAGCCCCATCCGACTAGCGGACCTCACAGATACGCAGTATTTT. Translating gives CASSPIRLADLTDTQYF. This rearrangement joins TRBV28 to TRBJ2-3, with TRBD2 matching 9 bases. CDR3 size: 17 residues. CDR1 MDHEN and CDR2 SYDVKM come from the germline V gene. J gave up 2 bases and V 6 bases, and 12 bases lay outside the gene matches.

The chain combines TRBV7-2 with TRBJ2-7, with TRBD2 matching 7 bases. V dropped 1 base and J dropped 2; count of bases not matched to a gene: 8. Germline CDR1 reads SGHTA; CDR2 reads FQGNSA. The CDR3 length is 16 residues. The CDR3 region is CASSLGGSGATYEQYF. The DNA of the CDR3 is TGTGCCAGCAGCTTAGGCGGGAGCGGGGCGACCTACGAGCAGTACTTC.

This clonotype was found a few times. This chain uses TRBV5-6 with TRBJ2-1; 7 bases map to TRBD1. Unmatched junction bases numbered 6, after V lost 0 bases and J lost 3 bases. This CDR3 has 16 amino acids. From germline, CDR1 is SGHDT and CDR2 YYEEEE. As DNA, the CDR3 is TGTGCCAGCAGCTTGGCCAGACAGGGAATCTACAATGAGCAGTTCTTC. Its protein is CASSLARQGIYNEQFF. The full variable domain, its missing parts supplied by reference TRBV5-6 and TRBJ2-1, is DAGVTQSPTHLIKTRGQQVTLRCSPKSGHDTVSWYQQALGQGPQFIFQYYEEEERQRGNFPDRFSGHQFPNYSSELNVNALLLGDSALYLCASSLARQGIYNEQFFGPGTRLTVL.

This clonotype was detected ten times or more. J is TRBJ2-3 and V is TRBV28; 14 bases map to TRBD2. V lost 2 bases, J lost 6 bases, and 7 bases stayed unmatched. The V gene's germline CDR1 is MDHEN and CDR2 SYDVKM. This CDR3 is 17 amino acids long. CDR3: CASSLPGLAGVEDTQYF. In DNA, the CDR3 is TGTGCCAGCAGTTTACCGGGACTAGCGGGGGTTGAGGATACGCAGTATTTT.

This sequence joins TRBV7-8 and TRBJ2-3; 7 bases agree with TRBD2. Per the germline V gene, CDR1 is SGHVS and CDR2 is FQNEAQ. The junction had 10 bases not matched to a gene; V was cut back by 2 bases and J by 5 bases. CDR3 length: 16 amino acids. CDR3 coding DNA: TGTGCCAGCAGCTTAAGTCCATGGGGGGAGGGAGATACGCAGTATTTT. It yields the protein CASSLSPWGEGDTQYF.

The V gene is TRBV12-3 or TRBV12-4, the J gene TRBJ1-1, with D unresolved. CDR3 length: 13 residues. Trimming shortened V by 3 bases and J by 0 bases, and 5 bases separated the two germline ends. CDR3 in amino acids: CASSFFLNTEAFF. CDR3 nucleotides: TGTGCCAGCAGTTTTTTTCTGAACACTGAAGCTTTCTTT.

The rearrangement joins TRBV5-8 to TRBJ2-1; 11 bases agree with TRBD2. Germline CDR1 SGHTS, CDR2 YDEGEE. The CDR3 is 17 amino acids. With 2 bases clipped from V and 0 bases from J, the junction kept 4 bases outside the gene matches. This CDR3 reads CASSLTSGGRSYNEQFF. The CDR3 DNA follows: TGTGCCAGCAGCTTAACTAGCGGGGGTCGCTCCTACAATGAGCAGTTCTTC.

The CDR3 is CASSLRRFRAGGTGELFF. The CDR3, as DNA: TGTGCCAGCAGCTTACGAAGGTTTCGAGCGGGGGGCACCGGGGAGCTGTTTTTT. The chain has TRBV7-6 and TRBJ2-2; 9 positions match TRBD2. CDR1 SGHVS and CDR2 FNYEAQ come from the germline V gene. The CDR3 covers 18 residues. Germline trimming cut 2 bases from V and 4 bases from J; bases unmatched to any gene: 11.

In its sample, this clonotype was seen many times. This chain joins TRBV7-8 and TRBJ2-2; D gene uncertain. The germline V gene has CDR1 SGHVS and CDR2 FQNEAQ. V lost 7 bases to trimming and J lost 2 bases, with 8 bases between them. This CDR3 has 13 amino acids. The CDR3 DNA sequence: TGTGCCAGCACCCTAGATAACACCGGGGAGCTGTTTTTT. Amino acids: CASTLDNTGELFF.

This clonotype was observed many times. This chain uses TRBV15 with TRBJ2-6, with 8 bases fitting TRBD1. V shed 7 bases, J shed 0 bases, and the junction held 11 bases outside the gene matches. Per germline, CDR1 LNHNV and CDR2 YYDKDF (reference sequence). The CDR3 runs 18 residues. CDR3 bases: TGTGCCACCACTTCGGCCGGGACAGGCATCTCTGGGGCCAACGTCCTGACTTTC. As protein: CATTSAGTGISGANVLTF. Full variable domain (missing parts from reference TRBV15 and TRBJ2-6): DAMVIQNPRYQVTQFGKPVTLSCSQTLNHNVMYWYQQKSSQAPKLLFHYYDKDFNNEADTPDNFQSRRPNTSFCFLDIRSPGLGDTAMYLCATTSAGTGISGANVLTFGAGSRLTVL.

The chain is built from TRBV7-3 and TRBJ2-7; D might be TRBD1 (5 bases). Germline V gene sequence: CDR1 SGHTA, CDR2 FQGTGA. The CDR3 runs to 16 residues. The V end lost 5 bases, the J end lost 2 bases, and 19 bases lay between the germline ends. CDR3 in DNA: TGTGCCAGCAGCGAAGTAGGGGCAGGGAAGACCTACGAGCAGTACTTC. Its translation is CASSEVGAGKTYEQYF.

The V gene is TRBV7-8, the J gene TRBJ2-3, with 16 bases lining up with TRBD2. The junction had 0 bases not matched to a gene; V was cut back by 5 bases and J by 4 bases. Looked up from germline, CDR1 is SGHVS and CDR2 is FQNEAQ. The CDR3 consists of 15 residues. The CDR3 protein is CASSGTSGGADTQYF. The CDR3 coding sequence is TGTGCCAGCAGCGGGACTAGCGGGGGGGCAGATACGCAGTATTTT.

There are a few counts of this clonotype. The chain carries TRBV12-3 or TRBV12-4 and TRBJ1-2; 9 bases line up with TRBD1. This CDR3 contains 14 residues. V shed 3 bases and J 7 bases; nucleotides not matched to a gene: 6. The CDR3 sequence: CASSFDRGSIGYTF. The CDR3 region has the DNA TGTGCCAGCAGTTTTGACAGGGGGAGCATTGGCTACACCTTC.

This clonotype showed up just once. The chain carries TRBV4-1 and TRBJ2-2; D is possibly TRBD2 (7 bases). The CDR3 runs to 15 residues. CDR1 and CDR2 (germline): MGHRA, YSYEKL. V lost 0 bases, J lost 7 bases, and 12 bases lay in between. Written as DNA, the CDR3 is TGCGCCAGCAGCCAAGATCGGGGGGCCGGCGGGGAGCTGTTTTTT. Translating it yields CASSQDRGAGGELFF.

This clonotype was found a few times. The chain couples TRBV20-1 to TRBJ1-6; TRBD1 might be the D (5 bases). The CDR3 is 16 amino acids. Per germline, CDR1 DFQATT and CDR2 SNEGSKA (reference sequence). V was shortened by 0 bases and J by 0 bases, with 9 bases between the two germline ends. CDR3 region: CSARDNQGSYNSPLHF. The CDR3 DNA reads as TGCAGTGCTAGAGATAATCAGGGCTCCTATAATTCACCCCTCCACTTT.

The chain is built from TRBV14 and TRBJ2-3; tentative D call: TRBD2 (5 bases). CDR3 length: 11 amino acids. From germline, CDR1 is SGHDN and CDR2 FVKESK. Trimming cost V 6 bases and J 4 bases, with 5 bases left between them. The CDR3 here is CASREADTQYF. CDR3 nucleotide sequence: TGTGCCAGCAGGGAGGCAGATACGCAGTATTTT.

The sample holds a few counts of this clonotype. The CDR3 protein is CATGLAGGSSYNEQFF. CDR3 in DNA: TGTGCCACCGGACTAGCGGGGGGGAGCTCCTACAATGAGCAGTTCTTC. The chain combines TRBV28 with TRBJ2-1; 15 bases map to TRBD2. Germline lookup yields CDR1 MDHEN and CDR2 SYDVKM. The CDR3 totals 16 residues. The V and J ends lost 10 bases and 0 bases, in that order; junction bases with no gene match: 4.

The chain is built from TRBV28 and TRBJ1-1; the D is unclear. The length of the CDR3 is 13 residues. Germline-derived CDR1 and CDR2 are MDHEN and SYDVKM. The germline V and J ends were trimmed by 4 bases and 4 bases, with 10 bases remaining between them. The CDR3 nucleotides read TGTGCCAGCAGTTCCCCCAGTGGCACTGAAGCTTTCTTT. Translation: CASSSPSGTEAFF.

This clonotype has a count of ten or more. This chain connects TRBV2 to TRBJ2-7, with D perhaps matching TRBD1 (7 bases). This CDR3 contains 16 residues. Germline CDR1 is SNHLY and CDR2 is FYNNEI. Trimming cost V 7 bases and J 4 bases, with 23 bases left between them. The CDR3 is CASIGVVGGGRYEQYF. In DNA, the CDR3 is TGTGCCAGCATTGGCGTCGTAGGAGGGGGCAGATACGAGCAGTACTTC.

The table lists this clonotype with a few counts. V is TRBV7-9 and J is TRBJ2-7; the match to TRBD1 covers 8 bases. V lost 5 bases and J lost 3; bases outside the gene matches: 9. This CDR3 has 15 amino acids. CDR1 is SEHNR and CDR2 is FQNEAQ in the germline V gene (reference sequence). The CDR3 bases are TGTGCCAGCAGCCCAGGACAGGGCGGATTCTACGAGCAGTACTTC. This codes for CASSPGQGGFYEQYF.

This clonotype was seen many times. This chain uses TRBV27 with TRBJ1-1; tentatively, D is TRBD1 (5 bases). Germline V gene lookup returns CDR1 MNHEY and CDR2 SMNVEV (reference sequence). The ends were cut back, 0 bases at V and 1 base at J, with 9 bases in the middle. The CDR3 is 15 amino acids. DNA for the CDR3: TGTGCCAGCAGTTTATCAGCAGGGAGGAACACTGAAGCTTTCTTT. This translates into CASSLSAGRNTEAFF.

V and J are TRBV10-3 and TRBJ1-4; D perhaps matches TRBD1 (5 bases). This CDR3 region has 13 residues. Per germline, CDR1 ENHRY and CDR2 SYGVKD. Trimming stripped 10 bases from V and 3 bases from J, with 12 bases between. In DNA, the CDR3 is TGTGCCACCCGGGACGGCGCTAATGAAAAACTGTTTTTT. Translation gives CATRDGANEKLFF.

This chain links TRBV6-5 with TRBJ2-7; D possibly corresponds to TRBD2 (5 bases). Per germline, CDR1 MNHEY and CDR2 SVGAGI. V lost 6 bases and J 1 base, leaving 16 bases between the germline ends. This CDR3 spans 15 amino acids. The CDR3 is CASSSPGSGSYEQYF. The CDR3 DNA reads as TGTGCCAGCAGCTCTCCGGGGTCCGGATCCTACGAGCAGTACTTC.

The V and J genes are TRBV29-1 and TRBJ2-7; TRBD1 aligns across 9 bases. The length of the CDR3 is 13 residues. Germline CDR1 reads SQVTM; CDR2 reads ANQGSEA. V trimming: 3 bases; J trimming: 5 bases; junction bases outside the gene matches: 5. DNA of the CDR3: TGCAGCGTTGAGGGACAGGGTCCCCACGAGCAGTACTTC. Protein product: CSVEGQGPHEQYF.

In its sample, this clonotype was seen a few times. The chain recombines TRBV6-2 or TRBV6-3 with TRBJ1-4; D not resolved. CDR3 size: 14 residues. Trimming cost V 2 bases and J 8 bases, with 12 bases left between them. Germline-derived CDR1 and CDR2 are MNHEY and SVGEGT. In DNA form, the CDR3 reads TGTGCCAGCAGTTACGACGATGGAGGCGAAAAACTGTTTTTT. This gives the protein CASSYDDGGEKLFF.

Only a few counts were recorded for this clonotype. The chain has TRBV12-3 or TRBV12-4 and TRBJ1-6; TRBD1 matches at 7 bases. This CDR3 spans 15 amino acids. V trimming: 6 bases; J trimming: 4 bases; junction bases outside the gene matches: 6. CDR3 nucleotide sequence: TGTGCCAGCAGACCAGGGGGAGCTTATAATTCACCCCTCCACTTT. Translating gives CASRPGGAYNSPLHF.